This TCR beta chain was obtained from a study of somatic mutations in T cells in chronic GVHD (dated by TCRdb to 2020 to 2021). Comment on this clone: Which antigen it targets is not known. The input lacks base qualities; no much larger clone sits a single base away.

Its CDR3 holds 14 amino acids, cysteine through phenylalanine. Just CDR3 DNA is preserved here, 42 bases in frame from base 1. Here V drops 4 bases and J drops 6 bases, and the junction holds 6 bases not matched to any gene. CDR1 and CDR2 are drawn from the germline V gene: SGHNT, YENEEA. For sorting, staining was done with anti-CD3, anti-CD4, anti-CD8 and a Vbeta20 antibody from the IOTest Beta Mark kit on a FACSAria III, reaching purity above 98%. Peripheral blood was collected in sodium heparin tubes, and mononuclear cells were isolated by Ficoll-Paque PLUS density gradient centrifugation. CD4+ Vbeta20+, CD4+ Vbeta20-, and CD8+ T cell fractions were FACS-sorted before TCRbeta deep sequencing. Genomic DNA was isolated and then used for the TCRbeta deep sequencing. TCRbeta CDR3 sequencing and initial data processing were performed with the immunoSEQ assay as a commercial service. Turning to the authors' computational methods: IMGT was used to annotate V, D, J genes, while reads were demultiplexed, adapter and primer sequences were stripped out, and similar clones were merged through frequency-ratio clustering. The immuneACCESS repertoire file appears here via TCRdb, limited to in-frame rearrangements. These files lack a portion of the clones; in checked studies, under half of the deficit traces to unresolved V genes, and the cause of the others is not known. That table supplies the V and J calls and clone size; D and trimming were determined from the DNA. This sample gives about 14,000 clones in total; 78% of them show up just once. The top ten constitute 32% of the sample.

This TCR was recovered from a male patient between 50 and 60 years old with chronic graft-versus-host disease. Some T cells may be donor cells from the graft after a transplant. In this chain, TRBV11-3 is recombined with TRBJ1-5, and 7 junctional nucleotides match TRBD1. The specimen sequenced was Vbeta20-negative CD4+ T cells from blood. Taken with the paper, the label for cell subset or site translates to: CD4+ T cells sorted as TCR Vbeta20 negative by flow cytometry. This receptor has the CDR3 CASSSGGVGQPQHF. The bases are TGTGCCAGCAGCTCAGGGGGAGTAGGTCAGCCCCAGCATTTT.